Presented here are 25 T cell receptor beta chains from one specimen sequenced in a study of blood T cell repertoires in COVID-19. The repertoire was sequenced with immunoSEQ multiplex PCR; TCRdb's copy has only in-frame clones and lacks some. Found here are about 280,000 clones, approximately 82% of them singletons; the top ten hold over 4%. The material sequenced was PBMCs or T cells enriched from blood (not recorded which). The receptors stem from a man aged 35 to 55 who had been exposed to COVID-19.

CDR3 sequence (DNA): TGTGCCAGCAGCTTAGGACTAGCGGGAGGGCAGGGGACCCAGTACTTC. Its translation: CASSLGLAGGQGTQYF. The V gene is TRBV7-6, the J gene TRBJ2-5; 14 bases map to TRBD2. Trimming took 1 base from V and 7 from J; bases not matched to a gene: 5. This CDR3 is built from 16 residues. Germline V gives CDR1 SGHVS, CDR2 FNYEAQ.

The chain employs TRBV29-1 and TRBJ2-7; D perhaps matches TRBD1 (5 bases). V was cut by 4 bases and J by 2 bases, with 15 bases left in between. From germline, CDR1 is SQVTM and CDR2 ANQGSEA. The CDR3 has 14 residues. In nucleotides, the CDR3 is TGCAGCGTTGGCCCGACAGTTAGTACCTACGAGCAGTACTTC. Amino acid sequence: CSVGPTVSTYEQYF.

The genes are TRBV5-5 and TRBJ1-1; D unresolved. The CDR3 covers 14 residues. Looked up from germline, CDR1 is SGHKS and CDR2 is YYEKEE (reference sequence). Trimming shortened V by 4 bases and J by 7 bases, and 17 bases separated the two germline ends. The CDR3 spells CASSQLGGWNEAFF. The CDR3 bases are TGTGCCAGCAGCCAACTGGGAGGGTGGAATGAAGCTTTCTTT.

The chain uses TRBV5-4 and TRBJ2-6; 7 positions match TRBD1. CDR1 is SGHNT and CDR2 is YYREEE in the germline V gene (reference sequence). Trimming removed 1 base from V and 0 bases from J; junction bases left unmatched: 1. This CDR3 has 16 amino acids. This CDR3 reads CASSLTGVSGANVLTF. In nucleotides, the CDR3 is TGTGCCAGCAGCTTGACAGGGGTCTCTGGGGCCAACGTCCTGACTTTC.

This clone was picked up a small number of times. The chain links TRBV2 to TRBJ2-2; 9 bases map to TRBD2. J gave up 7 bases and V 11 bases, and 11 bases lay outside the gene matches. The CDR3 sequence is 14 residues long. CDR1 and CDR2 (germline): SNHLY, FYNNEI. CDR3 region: CASKGSGSHGELFF. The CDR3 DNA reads TGTGCCTCCAAAGGTAGCGGGAGCCACGGGGAGCTGTTTTTT.

This chain's CDR3 is CASARRNDEKLFF. The CDR3 DNA reads TGTGCCAGCGCTCGGAGGAACGATGAAAAACTGTTTTTT. The rearrangement links TRBV6-6 to TRBJ1-4; no reliable D call. The ends were cut back, 8 bases at V and 6 bases at J, with 13 bases in the middle. Germline CDR1 MNHNY, CDR2 SVGAGI (reference sequence). The CDR3 extends over 13 amino acids.

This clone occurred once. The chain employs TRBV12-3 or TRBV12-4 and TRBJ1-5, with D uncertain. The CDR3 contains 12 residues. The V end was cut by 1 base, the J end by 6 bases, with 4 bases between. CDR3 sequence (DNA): TGTGCCAGCAGTTTAGGAGGTCAGCCCCAGCATTTT. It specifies CASSLGGQPQHF.

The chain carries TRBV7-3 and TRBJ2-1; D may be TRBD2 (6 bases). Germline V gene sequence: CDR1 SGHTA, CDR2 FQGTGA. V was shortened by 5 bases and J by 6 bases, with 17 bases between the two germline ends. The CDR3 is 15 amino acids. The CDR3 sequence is CASSPSWGELNEQFF. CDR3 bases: TGTGCCAGCAGCCCAAGTTGGGGGGAGCTCAATGAGCAGTTCTTC. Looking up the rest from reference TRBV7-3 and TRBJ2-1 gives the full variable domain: GAGVSQTPSNKVTEKGKYVELRCDPISGHTALYWYRQSLGQGPEFLIYFQGTGAADDSGLPNDRFFAVRPEGSVSTLKIQRTERGDSAVYLCASSPSWGELNEQFFGPGTRLTVL.

The CDR3 loop is CASSPGDRNEKLFF. As DNA, the CDR3 is TGTGCCAGTAGTCCCGGGGACAGGAATGAAAAACTGTTTTTT. The chain uses TRBV19 and TRBJ1-4, with 8 nucleotides matching TRBD1. Germline values: CDR1 LNHDA, CDR2 SQIVND (reference sequence). J lost 5 bases, V lost 5 bases, and 4 bases had no gene match. CDR3 size: 14 residues.

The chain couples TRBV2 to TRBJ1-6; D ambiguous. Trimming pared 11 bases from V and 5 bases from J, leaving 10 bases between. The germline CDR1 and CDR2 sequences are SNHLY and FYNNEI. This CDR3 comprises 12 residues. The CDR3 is CAGRLDNSPLHF. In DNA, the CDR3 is TGTGCCGGCCGACTAGATAATTCACCCCTCCACTTT.

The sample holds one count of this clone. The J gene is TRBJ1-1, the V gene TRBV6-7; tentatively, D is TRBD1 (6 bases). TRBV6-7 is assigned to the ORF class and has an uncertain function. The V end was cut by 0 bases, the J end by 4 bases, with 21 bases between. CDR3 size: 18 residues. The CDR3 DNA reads TGTGCCAGCAGTTACTCGATAACTGGCAGGGGCAGGGTCACTGAAGCTTTCTTT. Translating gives CASSYSITGRGRVTEAFF.

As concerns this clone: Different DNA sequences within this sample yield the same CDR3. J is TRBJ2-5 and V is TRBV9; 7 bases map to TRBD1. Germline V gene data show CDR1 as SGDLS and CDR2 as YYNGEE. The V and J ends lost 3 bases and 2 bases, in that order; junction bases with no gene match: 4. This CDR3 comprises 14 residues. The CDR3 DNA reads TGTGCCAGCAGCGCCGGGACAGTACAAGAGACCCAGTACTTC. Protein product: CASSAGTVQETQYF.

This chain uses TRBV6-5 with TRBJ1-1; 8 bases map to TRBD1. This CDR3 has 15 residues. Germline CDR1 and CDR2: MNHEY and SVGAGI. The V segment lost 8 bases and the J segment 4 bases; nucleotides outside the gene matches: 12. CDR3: CASSRTFTGGTEAFF. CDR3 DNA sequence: TGTGCCAGCTCGCGGACCTTTACAGGGGGCACTGAAGCTTTCTTT.

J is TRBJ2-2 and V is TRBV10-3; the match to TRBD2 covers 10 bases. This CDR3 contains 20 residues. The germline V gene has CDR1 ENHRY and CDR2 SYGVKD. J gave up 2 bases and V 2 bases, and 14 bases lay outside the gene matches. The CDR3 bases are TGTGCCATCAGTGAGATTATGGCTAGCGGGAGTATATCAAACACCGGGGAGCTGTTTTTT. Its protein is CAISEIMASGSISNTGELFF.

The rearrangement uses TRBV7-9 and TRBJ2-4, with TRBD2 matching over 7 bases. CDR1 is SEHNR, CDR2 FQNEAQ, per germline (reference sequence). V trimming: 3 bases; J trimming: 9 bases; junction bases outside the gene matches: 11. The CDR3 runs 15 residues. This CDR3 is CASSFRGGAGSIQYF. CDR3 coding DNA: TGTGCCAGCAGCTTCCGGGGAGGGGCGGGGAGCATTCAGTACTTC.

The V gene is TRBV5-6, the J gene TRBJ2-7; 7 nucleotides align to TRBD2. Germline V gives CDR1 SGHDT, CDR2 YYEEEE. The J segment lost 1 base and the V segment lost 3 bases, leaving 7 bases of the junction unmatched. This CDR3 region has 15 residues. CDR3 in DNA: TGTGCCAGCAGCTCAGGCTCCGGGAGGTCCTACGAGCAGTACTTC. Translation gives CASSSGSGRSYEQYF.

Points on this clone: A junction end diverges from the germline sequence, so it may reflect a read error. DNA of the CDR3: TGTGCCAGCAGTGACTCGAATACACTAGAAACAGTCTTC. It is translated as CASSDSNTLETVF. This sequence joins TRBV6-4 and TRBJ2-1; TRBD2 might be the D (5 bases). This CDR3 is 13 amino acids long. Germline-derived CDR1 and CDR2 are MRHNA and SNTAGT.

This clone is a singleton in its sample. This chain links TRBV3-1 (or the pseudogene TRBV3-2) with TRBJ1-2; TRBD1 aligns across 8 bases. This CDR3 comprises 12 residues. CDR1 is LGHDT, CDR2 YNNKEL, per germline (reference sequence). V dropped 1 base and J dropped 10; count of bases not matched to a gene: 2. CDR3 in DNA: TGTGCCAGCAGCCAAGGGACAGGGTCCTACACCTTC. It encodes CASSQGTGSYTF.

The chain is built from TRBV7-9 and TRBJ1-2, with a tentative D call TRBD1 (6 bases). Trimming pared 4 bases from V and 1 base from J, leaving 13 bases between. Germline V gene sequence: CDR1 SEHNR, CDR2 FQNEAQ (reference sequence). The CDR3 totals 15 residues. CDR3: CASSSYEDSNYGYTF. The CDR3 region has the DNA TGTGCCAGCAGCTCGTACGAGGACAGTAACTATGGCTACACCTTC.

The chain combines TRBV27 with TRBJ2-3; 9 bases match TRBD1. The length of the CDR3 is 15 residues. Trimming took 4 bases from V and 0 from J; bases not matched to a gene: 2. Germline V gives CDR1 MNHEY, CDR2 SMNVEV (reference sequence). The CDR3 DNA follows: TGTGCCAGCAGTTCACAGGGGGCGAGCACAGATACGCAGTATTTT. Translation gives CASSSQGASTDTQYF.

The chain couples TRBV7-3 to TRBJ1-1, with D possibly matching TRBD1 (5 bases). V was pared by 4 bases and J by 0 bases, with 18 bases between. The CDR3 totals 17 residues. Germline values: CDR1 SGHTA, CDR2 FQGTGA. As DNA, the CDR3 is TGTGCCAGCAGCTCCCTGGCGAGCAGGGTTATGAACACTGAAGCTTTCTTT. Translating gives CASSSLASRVMNTEAFF.

This CDR3 reads CASSPLFGTVGGYTF. The DNA of the CDR3 is TGCGCCAGCAGCCCCCTCTTTGGGACAGTGGGAGGCTACACCTTC. The gene calls are TRBV4-1 and TRBJ1-2, with 7 bases lining up with TRBD1. V gave up 4 bases and J gave up 8 bases; unmatched junction bases: 13. The germline gives CDR1 MGHRA, CDR2 YSYEKL. CDR3 length: 15 residues.

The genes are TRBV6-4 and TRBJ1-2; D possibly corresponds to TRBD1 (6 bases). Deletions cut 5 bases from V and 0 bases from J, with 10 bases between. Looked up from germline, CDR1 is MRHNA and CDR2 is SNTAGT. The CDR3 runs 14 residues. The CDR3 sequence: CASSQGRTNYGYTF. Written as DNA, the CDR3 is TGTGCCAGCAGTCAGGGGCGGACTAACTATGGCTACACCTTC.

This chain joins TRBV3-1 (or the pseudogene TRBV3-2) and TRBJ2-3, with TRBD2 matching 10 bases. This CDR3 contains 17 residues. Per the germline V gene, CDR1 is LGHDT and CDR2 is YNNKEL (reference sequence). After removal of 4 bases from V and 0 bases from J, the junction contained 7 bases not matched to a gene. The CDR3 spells CASSLKRTSGSTDTQYF. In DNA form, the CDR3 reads TGTGCCAGCAGCCTTAAGCGGACTAGCGGTAGCACAGATACGCAGTATTTT.

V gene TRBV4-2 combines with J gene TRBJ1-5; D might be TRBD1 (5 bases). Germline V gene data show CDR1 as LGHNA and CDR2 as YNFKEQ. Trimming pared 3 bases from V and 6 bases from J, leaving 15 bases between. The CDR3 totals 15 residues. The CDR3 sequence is CASSHATGVGQPQHF. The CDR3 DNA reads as TGTGCCAGCAGCCATGCTACGGGGGTGGGTCAGCCCCAGCATTTT.